The present TCR beta chain was sequenced within a study of regulatory T cells in long-lasting Graves disease. Points from the study as a whole: It was in persistent disease that TRBV28, TRBJ1-2 and TRBJ2-5 were favored.

This clonotype was detected many times. Its target is unknown. Time point reported: newly diagnosed GD, antithyroid drugs for less than 3 months. There was RNA extracted from PBMCs, and the TCR library was made from it. CDR1 MDHEN and CDR2 SYDVKM come from the germline V gene. Trimming took off 2 bases at V and 0 bases at J, with 7 bases between the two ends. The CDR3 spans 14 residues. HTBI primers from iRepertoire and Arm-PCR of CDR3 regions yielded the TCR beta libraries. TCRdb reprocessed the multiplex PCR reads via MiXCR and lists one record per CDR3 protein. The sample includes approximately 390,000 distinct CDR3 sequences, roughly 16% seen only once; the top ten take 20%. The same sample was also used in a study of T cells in Graves' hyperthyroidism and ophthalmopathy. That study reports: Patients showing uncontrolled infection, other autoimmune disease, pregnancy or lactation were ineligible. TCR CDR3 regions were first amplified by RT-PCR with HTBI primers.

Sequenced material: peripheral blood mononuclear cells (PBMCs), taken at new diagnosis, from a patient treated with antithyroid drugs. The chain couples TRBV28 to TRBJ1-1; unclear D gene. The receptor was derived from a young woman with Graves disease. The CDR3 here is CASSLMQLNTEAFF. The CDR3 bases are TGTGCCAGCAGTTTAATGCAGCTGAACACTGAAGCTTTCTTT. The variable domain in full, with the rest retrieved from reference TRBV28 and TRBJ1-1, is DVKVTQSSRYLVKRTGEKVFLECVQDMDHENMFWYRQDPGLGLRLIYFSYDVKMKEKGDIPEGYSVSREKKERFSLILESASTNQTSMYLCASSLMQLNTEAFFGQGTRLTVV.